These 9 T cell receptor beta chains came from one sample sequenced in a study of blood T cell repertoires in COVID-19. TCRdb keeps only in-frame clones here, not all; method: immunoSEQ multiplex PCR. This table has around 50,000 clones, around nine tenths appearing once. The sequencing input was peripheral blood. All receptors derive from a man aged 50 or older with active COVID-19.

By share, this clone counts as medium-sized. The CDR3, as DNA: TGTGCCAGCAGCTTAGTGTTTTGGAGTAGCGGGAGGGCCGGCCCCGGGGAGCTGTTTTTT. It specifies CASSLVFWSSGRAGPGELFF. This chain joins TRBV7-6 and TRBJ2-2, with 11 bases lining up with TRBD2. This CDR3 has 20 residues. Germline V gene data show CDR1 as SGHVS and CDR2 as FNYEAQ. With V trimmed by 1 base and J by 6 bases, 16 bases remained unmatched.

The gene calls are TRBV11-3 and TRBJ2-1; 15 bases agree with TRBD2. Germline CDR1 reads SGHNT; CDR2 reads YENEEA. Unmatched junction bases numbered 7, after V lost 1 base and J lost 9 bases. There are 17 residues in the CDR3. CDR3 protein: CASSLGTSGGETGEQFF. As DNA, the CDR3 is TGTGCCAGCAGCTTAGGGACTAGCGGGGGGGAGACGGGTGAGCAGTTCTTC.

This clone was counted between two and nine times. The CDR3 nucleotides read TGTGCCAGTAGTGGGACAGGGCCCTACGAGCAGTACTTC. Translated: CASSGTGPYEQYF. The gene calls are TRBV19 and TRBJ2-7; 9 nucleotides align to TRBD1. The CDR3 runs 13 residues. Germline CDR1 and CDR2: LNHDA and SQIVND (reference sequence). The ends lost 5 bases at V and 2 bases at J; junction bases unmatched: 1.

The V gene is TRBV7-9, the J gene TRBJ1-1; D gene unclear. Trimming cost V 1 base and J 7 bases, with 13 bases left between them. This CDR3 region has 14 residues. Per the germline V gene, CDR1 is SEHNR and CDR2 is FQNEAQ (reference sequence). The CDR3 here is CASSLVAASHEAFF. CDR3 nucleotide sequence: TGTGCCAGCAGCTTAGTTGCGGCGAGCCATGAAGCTTTCTTT.

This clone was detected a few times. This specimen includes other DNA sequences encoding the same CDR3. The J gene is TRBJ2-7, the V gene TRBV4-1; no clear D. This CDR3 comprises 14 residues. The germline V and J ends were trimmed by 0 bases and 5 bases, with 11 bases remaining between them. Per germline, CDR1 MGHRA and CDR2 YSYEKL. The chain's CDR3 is CASSQDRRGHEQYF. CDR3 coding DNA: TGCGCCAGCAGCCAAGATCGGAGAGGCCACGAGCAGTACTTC.

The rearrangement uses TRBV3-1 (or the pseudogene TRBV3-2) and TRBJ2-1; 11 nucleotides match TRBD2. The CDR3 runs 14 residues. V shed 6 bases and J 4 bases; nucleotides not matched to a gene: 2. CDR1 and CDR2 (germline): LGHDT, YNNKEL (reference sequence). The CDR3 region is CASSGTSGYNEQFF. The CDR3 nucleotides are TGTGCCAGCAGTGGGACTAGCGGATACAATGAGCAGTTCTTC.

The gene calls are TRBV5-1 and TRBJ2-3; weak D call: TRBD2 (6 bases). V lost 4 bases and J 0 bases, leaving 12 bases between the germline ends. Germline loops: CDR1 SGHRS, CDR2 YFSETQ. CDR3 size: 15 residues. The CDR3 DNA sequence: TGCGCCAGCAGCCCCCGTGGGGGGAGCACAGATACGCAGTATTTT. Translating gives CASSPRGGSTDTQYF.

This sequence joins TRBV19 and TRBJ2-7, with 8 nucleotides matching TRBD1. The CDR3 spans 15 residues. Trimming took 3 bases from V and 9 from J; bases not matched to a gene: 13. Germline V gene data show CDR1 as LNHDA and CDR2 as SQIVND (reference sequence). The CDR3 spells CASSISGQAPSVQYF. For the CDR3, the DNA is TGTGCCAGTAGTATCTCGGGACAGGCTCCTTCCGTGCAGTACTTC.

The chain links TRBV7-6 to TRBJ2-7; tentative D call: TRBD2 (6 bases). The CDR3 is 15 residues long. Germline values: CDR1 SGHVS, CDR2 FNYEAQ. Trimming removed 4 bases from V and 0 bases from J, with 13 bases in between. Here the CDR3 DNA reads TGTGCCAGCAGCTATAGCCAGGGACTCTCCTACGAGCAGTACTTC. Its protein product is CASSYSQGLSYEQYF.